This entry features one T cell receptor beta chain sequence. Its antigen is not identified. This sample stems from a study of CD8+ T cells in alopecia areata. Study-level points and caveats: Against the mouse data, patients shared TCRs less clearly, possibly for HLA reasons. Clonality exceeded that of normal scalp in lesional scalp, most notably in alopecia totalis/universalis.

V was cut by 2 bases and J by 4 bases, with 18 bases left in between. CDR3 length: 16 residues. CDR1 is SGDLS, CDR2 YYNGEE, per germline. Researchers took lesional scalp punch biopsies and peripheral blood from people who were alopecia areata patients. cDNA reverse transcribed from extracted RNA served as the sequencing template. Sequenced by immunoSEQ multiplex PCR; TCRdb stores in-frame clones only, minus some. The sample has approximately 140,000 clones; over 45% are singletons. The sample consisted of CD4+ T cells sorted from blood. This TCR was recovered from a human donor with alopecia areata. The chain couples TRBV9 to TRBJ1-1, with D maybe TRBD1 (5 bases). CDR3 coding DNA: TGTGCCAGCAGCGTGGCCCTCGAGGGACTCGGCACTGAAGCTTTCTTT. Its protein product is CASSVALEGLGTEAFF.